This paragraph covers one T cell receptor beta chain sequence. The ends were cut back, 6 bases at V and 5 bases at J, with 13 bases in the middle. This CDR3 spans 13 amino acids. Only in-frame clones appear in the TCRdb table, and some are missing; sequencing was by immunoSEQ multiplex PCR. This table has about 310,000 clones, 85% to 90% appearing once. This specimen belongs to a study of blood T cell repertoires in COVID-19. Across the whole study: Nucleic acid was either cDNA or gDNA, and it came from T cells, B-cell-depleted T cells, or PBMCs.

This receptor was obtained from a woman aged 25 to 45 who had recovered from COVID-19. Sequenced material: PBMCs or T cells enriched from blood (not recorded which). This chain links TRBV12-3 or TRBV12-4 with TRBJ1-1; D call uncertain. CDR3 loop: CASSKGGRTEAFF. The CDR3 bases are TGTGCCAGCAGCAAGGGAGGGAGAACTGAAGCTTTCTTT.